This T cell receptor (beta chain) appears in the sequencing data of a study of T cell responses to AZD1222 COVID-19 vaccine. Notes on the study in general: As reported, nearly half of all spike-specific TCRs target variant regions that are unmutated. Donors in the cohort were predominantly white British and more often female, and clonal diversity was possibly underestimated. Repertoire sampling occurred only after the peak T cell response.

The CDR3 sequence is 16 residues long. The germline V gene has CDR1 SGHRS and CDR2 YFSETQ. With V trimmed by 3 bases and J by 1 base, 7 bases remained unmatched. Generated by immunoSEQ multiplex PCR, the TCRdb table keeps only in-frame clones and is missing some. Counted here are approximately 100,000 clones, approximately 88% occurring once; the ten biggest clones make up 15% to 20%. On this clone: Antigen: not known.

The chain has TRBV5-1 and TRBJ1-1, with 9 bases lining up with TRBD1. The sequencing here drew on peripheral blood, taken on day 0 of AZD1222 vaccination. The origin of this receptor is an adult in good health. CDR3 bases: TGCGCCAGCAGCTCGGGACAGGGTCAGGCGAACACTGAAGCTTTCTTT. This translates into CASSSGQGQANTEAFF.